Listed below are T cell receptor beta chains from one sample, sequenced in a study of blood T cell repertoires in COVID-19. Produced via immunoSEQ multiplex PCR; TCRdb's table is partial and in-frame only. The sample holds about 180,000 clones; roughly 83% are singletons and the top ten take more than 1.5%. The sequenced sample consisted of peripheral blood. These receptors originate from a human donor in a cohort sampled during active COVID-19. CDR3s include the opening cysteine and the closing phenylalanine or tryptophan. A D gene is named only where the DNA matches it firmly. Size is stated for part of the rows, as once, few or many counts, or as a class when the clone is expanded.

d_call	v_call	clone_size	j_call	cdr3_nt	cdr3_aa
.	TRBV25-1	.	TRBJ1-2	TGTGCCAGCAGTGGAGCGTTGGGCTACACCTTC	CASSGALGYTF
TRBD2	TRBV10-3	.	TRBJ2-7	TGTGCCACCGGACTAGCGGGAGCAAATGACGAGCAGTACTTC	CATGLAGANDEQYF
TRBD1	TRBV19	.	TRBJ2-7	TGTGCCACCTCCGGGACAGGCCCCCCCTACGAGCAGTACTTC	CATSGTGPPYEQYF
TRBD2	TRBV6-6	.	TRBJ2-7	TGTGCCAGCAGGGTGGAGGGAGGGAACTCCTACGAGCAGTACTTC	CASRVEGGNSYEQYF
.	TRBV19	.	TRBJ1-5	TGTGCCAGTAGTATTCGGGGGTTTCAGCCCCAGCATTTT	CASSIRGFQPQHF
.	TRBV7-8	.	TRBJ2-6	TGTGCCAGCAGCTTAATCAGGGCAGGCCGCTCTGGGGCCAACGTCCTGACTTTC	CASSLIRAGRSGANVLTF
.	TRBV4-3	.	TRBJ1-2	TGCGCCAGCAGCCAAGATCGGGGGGGTGGGGGCTACACCTTC	CASSQDRGGGGYTF
.	TRBV19	once	TRBJ1-5	TGTGCCAGTAGAAAACAAGGGGTACAGCCCCAGCATTTT	CASRKQGVQPQHF
.	TRBV10-1	.	TRBJ2-7	TGCGCCAGCAGTGAGCAGGGGCACGAGCAGTACTTC	CASSEQGHEQYF
TRBD2	TRBV19	.	TRBJ2-7	TGTGCCAGTAGTAGCCGACTAGCGGGGAGCTCCTACGAGCAGTACTTC	CASSSRLAGSSYEQYF
.	TRBV4-3	.	TRBJ2-7	TGCGCCAGCAGCCAAGGGCACCTCTCCTACGAGCAGTACTTC	CASSQGHLSYEQYF
TRBD1	TRBV28	.	TRBJ1-2	TGTGCCAGCAGGGGGACAGCGACATATTATGGCTACACCTTC	CASRGTATYYGYTF
.	TRBV6-5	.	TRBJ2-5	TGTGCCAGCAGGGGAGGCCTACAAGAGACCCAGTACTTC	CASRGGLQETQYF
TRBD1	TRBV11-2	.	TRBJ2-5	TGTGCCAGCAGCTTAGGGGTTATAGGGGGCGGGGAGACCCAGTACTTC	CASSLGVIGGGETQYF
.	TRBV18	.	TRBJ1-5	TGTGCCAGCTCTTCGGGCAGGACAAATCAGCCCCAGCATTTT	CASSSGRTNQPQHF
.	TRBV28	once	TRBJ2-7	TGTGCCAGCAGTTTTGCCCCAGTGGAGCAGTACTTC	CASSFAPVEQYF
.	TRBV21-1	.	TRBJ1-2	TGTGCCAGCATCCGCAGGGGAAGCTATGGCTACACCTTC	CASIRRGSYGYTF
TRBD1	TRBV7-3	.	TRBJ1-2	TGTGCCAGCAGCTCCCGCTCGGACAGGGGCTATGGCTACACCTTC	CASSSRSDRGYGYTF
TRBD2	TRBV7-9	once	TRBJ2-5	TGTGCCAGCCGCGGCGTAGCGGGGGGGCCGGGAGGGCAAGAGACCCAGTACTTC	CASRGVAGGPGGQETQYF
TRBD2	TRBV12-3/TRBV12-4	once	TRBJ2-7	TGTGCCAGCGGGACTAGCGGGACCTACGAGCAGTACTTC	CASGTSGTYEQYF
.	TRBV27	.	TRBJ1-1	TGTGCCAGCAGTTTAGGAGGGGCGACTGAAGCTTTCTTT	CASSLGGATEAFF
TRBD2	TRBV4-1	.	TRBJ2-2	TGCGCCAGCAGCCAAGTAGATCCAGGACTAGCGGGAGGGGGGTACACCGGGGAGCTGTTTTTT	CASSQVDPGLAGGGYTGELFF
.	TRBV19	.	TRBJ1-1	TGTGCCAGTAGTATTCCGAGGGGGGGTTTGAACACTGAAGCTTTCTTT	CASSIPRGGLNTEAFF
.	TRBV19	.	TRBJ2-1	TGTGCCAGCTCGTTGGGGCCAAGCAATGAGCAGTTCTTC	CASSLGPSNEQFF
.	TRBV19	few	TRBJ1-1	TGTGCCAGTAGTATAGGACAGGTGAACACTGAAGCTTTCTTT	CASSIGQVNTEAFF
.	TRBV9	.	TRBJ2-7	TGTGCCAGCAGCCAGGGGGGCGGGGACTACGAGCAGTACTTC	CASSQGGGDYEQYF
TRBD1	TRBV19	.	TRBJ1-4	TGTGCCAGTATCGACAGGGTCAACGAAAAACTGTTTTTT	CASIDRVNEKLFF
TRBD1	TRBV2	.	TRBJ2-7	TGTGCCAGCAGCTACGGGACAGGGTCCTACGAGCAGTACTTC	CASSYGTGSYEQYF
TRBD2	TRBV5-4	.	TRBJ2-7	TGTGCCAGCAGCTTGGGTGGCGGGGGGGCCCGCGAGCAGTACTTC	CASSLGGGGAREQYF
TRBD1	TRBV28	.	TRBJ1-5	TGTGCCAGCAGTTACTCACAGGGGCTCCTAAGCAATCAGCCCCAGCATTTT	CASSYSQGLLSNQPQHF
.	TRBV6-6	.	TRBJ1-5	TGTGCCAGCAGCAAGGGGTGGCAGGGATATCAGCCCCAGCATTTT	CASSKGWQGYQPQHF
TRBD2	TRBV6-5	.	TRBJ2-7	TGTGCCAGCGTGCCTCCGGGAGGGCCTCACGAGCAGTACTTC	CASVPPGGPHEQYF
TRBD2	TRBV9	.	TRBJ2-1	TGTGCCAGCAGCGCTCTAGGGACTAGCGGGGGGGTTTATGAGCAGTTCTTC	CASSALGTSGGVYEQFF
.	TRBV28	.	TRBJ2-2	TGTGCCAGCAGTTTAGGGGTGGACAGGAACACCGGGGAGCTGTTTTTT	CASSLGVDRNTGELFF
TRBD2	TRBV3-1/TRBV3-2	.	TRBJ2-7	TGTGCCAGCAGCCAAGAGAAAGCGGGAGGCCCAGAGCAGTACTTC	CASSQEKAGGPEQYF
TRBD2	TRBV19	.	TRBJ2-1	TGTGCCAGTACCCTAGCGGGAGGGCCGGGGAATGAGCAGTTCTTC	CASTLAGGPGNEQFF
.	TRBV6-5	.	TRBJ2-7	TGTGCCAGCAGTTACGCATCGGGGGGCGCCTACGAGCAGTACTTC	CASSYASGGAYEQYF
TRBD2	TRBV5-1	once	TRBJ2-5	TGCGCCAGCAGCTTGGGCAAGGTCCTAGCGGCGCAAGAGACCCAGTACTTC	CASSLGKVLAAQETQYF
.	TRBV7-3	.	TRBJ2-3	TGTGCCAGCAGCTTTGTGGGCGCAGATACGCAGTATTTT	CASSFVGADTQYF
.	TRBV29-1	few	TRBJ2-1	TGCAGCGTCGGGAATTTCGTCGGGGAGCAGTTCTTC	CSVGNFVGEQFF
TRBD1	TRBV6-4	.	TRBJ2-2	TGTGCCAGCAGTGAAGGGACAGGAGGTTCCGGGGAGCTGTTTTTT	CASSEGTGGSGELFF
TRBD2	TRBV4-3	.	TRBJ2-1	TGCGCCAGCAGCCCACAACTAGCGGGAGGCGTAGAGCAGTTCTTC	CASSPQLAGGVEQFF
.	TRBV7-2	.	TRBJ1-2	TGTGCCAGCATGCGGGGGCAGGGCGTCTATGGCTACACCTTC	CASMRGQGVYGYTF
.	TRBV3-1/TRBV3-2	once	TRBJ1-5	TGTGCCAGCAGCAATCAGGGTAGCAATCAGCCCCAGCATTTT	CASSNQGSNQPQHF
.	TRBV19	.	TRBJ1-1	TGTGCCAGTAGTAAGCTCCCAAACACTGAAGCTTTCTTT	CASSKLPNTEAFF
TRBD2	TRBV29-1	.	TRBJ2-7	TGCAGCGTCGCCGAAGCGGGAGGTCCCCCCTACGAGCAGTACTTC	CSVAEAGGPPYEQYF
TRBD1	TRBV2	once	TRBJ1-5	TGTGCCAGCAGCAGGGACAGGTATAGCAATCAGCCCCAGCATTTT	CASSRDRYSNQPQHF
TRBD1	TRBV7-9	.	TRBJ1-1	TGTGCCAGCAGCCTCCGGGACAGCATGAACACTGAAGCTTTCTTT	CASSLRDSMNTEAFF
TRBD1	TRBV9	.	TRBJ2-7	TGTGCCAGCAGCGGTCAGGGGGTCGAGCAGTACTTC	CASSGQGVEQYF
TRBD1	TRBV7-2	.	TRBJ1-2	TGTGCCAGCAGCACACTACAGGGGGTAGGCTATGGTTACACCTTC	CASSTLQGVGYGYTF
.	TRBV7-3	.	TRBJ1-1	TGTGCCAGCAGCTGGGCCAGGGGCACTGAAGCTTTCTTT	CASSWARGTEAFF
TRBD1	TRBV29-1	.	TRBJ2-3	TGCAGCGTCGGGACAGGGTTATTTGCAGATACGCAGTATTTT	CSVGTGLFADTQYF
.	TRBV9	.	TRBJ1-6	TGTGCCAGCAGCGTCCAGGGCAACCCCTATAATTCACCCCTCCACTTT	CASSVQGNPYNSPLHF
.	TRBV2	.	TRBJ2-2	TGTGCCAGCAGTGCACAGGGAATGGCCGGGGAGCTGTTTTTT	CASSAQGMAGELFF
TRBD1	TRBV6-6	few	TRBJ2-7	TGTGCCAGCAGTAACCGGGACAGACCCTACGAGCAGTACTTC	CASSNRDRPYEQYF
.	TRBV24-1	.	TRBJ1-5	TGTGCCACCAGTGATGAGGGCAGAGGAGATCAGCCCCAGCATTTT	CATSDEGRGDQPQHF